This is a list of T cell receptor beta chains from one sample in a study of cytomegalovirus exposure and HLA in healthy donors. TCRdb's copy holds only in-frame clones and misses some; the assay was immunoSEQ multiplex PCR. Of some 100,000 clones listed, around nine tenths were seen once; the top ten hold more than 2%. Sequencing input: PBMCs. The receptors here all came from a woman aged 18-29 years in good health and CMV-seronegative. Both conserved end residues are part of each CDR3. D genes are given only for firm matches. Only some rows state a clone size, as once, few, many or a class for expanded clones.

CASSVAREQFF | TGTGCCAGCAGCGTAGCGCGGGAGCAGTTCTTC | 11 | TRBV9 | NA | TRBJ2-1 | NA
CASSQVRRRGNEQFF | TGCGCCAGCAGCCAAGTGAGGCGGAGGGGCAATGAGCAGTTCTTC | 15 | TRBV4-3 | NA | TRBJ2-1 | NA
CASSLSGGYTDTQYF | TGTGCCAGCAGTTTAAGCGGGGGGTACACAGATACGCAGTATTTT | 15 | TRBV27 | TRBD2 | TRBJ2-3 | NA
CASTMGGDTEAFF | TGTGCCAGCACCATGGGGGGGGACACTGAAGCTTTCTTT | 13 | TRBV5-6 | NA | TRBJ1-1 | few
CASSRTHGQFLFSGNTIYF | TGTGCCAGCAGCCGGACCCATGGACAGTTCCTATTCTCTGGAAACACCATATATTTT | 19 | TRBV11-1 | NA | TRBJ1-3 | NA
CSVEDEWEEQYF | TGCAGCGTTGAAGACGAATGGGAGGAGCAGTACTTC | 12 | TRBV29-1 | NA | TRBJ2-7 | NA
CSLGTSGSSYNEQFF | TGCAGCTTGGGGACTAGCGGGAGCTCCTACAATGAGCAGTTCTTC | 15 | TRBV29-1 | TRBD2 | TRBJ2-1 | NA
CASSQDRGSSTEAFF | TGCGCCAGCAGCCAAGATCGAGGGAGTTCCACTGAAGCTTTCTTT | 15 | TRBV4-3 | NA | TRBJ1-1 | once
CASSLSTSGNTIYF | TGTGCCAGCAGTCTGAGTACTTCTGGAAACACCATATATTTT | 14 | TRBV28 | NA | TRBJ1-3 | NA
CASSFGGGAYGYTF | TGTGCCAGCAGCTTTGGGGGGGGCGCCTATGGCTACACCTTC | 14 | TRBV9 | NA | TRBJ1-2 | NA
CASSPTGGGEYF | TGTGCCAGCAGCCCAACTGGAGGAGGGGAGTACTTC | 12 | TRBV5-6 | NA | TRBJ2-4 | NA
CASSPGGLLNQPQHF | TGCGCCAGCAGCCCAGGCGGGTTGTTGAATCAGCCCCAGCATTTT | 15 | TRBV5-1 | NA | TRBJ1-5 | NA
CSVLLVREANEQYF | TGCAGCGTCCTACTTGTCCGGGAGGCCAACGAGCAGTACTTC | 14 | TRBV29-1 | TRBD2 | TRBJ2-7 | NA
CASSPRPGGQETQYF | TGTGCCAGCAGCCCACGGCCCGGGGGGCAAGAGACCCAGTACTTC | 15 | TRBV9 | TRBD2 | TRBJ2-5 | NA
CASSGSTGNTEAFF | TGTGCCAGCAGCGGATCGACGGGGAACACTGAAGCTTTCTTT | 14 | TRBV9 | NA | TRBJ1-1 | NA
CASSFGGSSYEQYF | TGTGCCAGCAGCTTCGGGGGTAGTTCCTACGAGCAGTACTTC | 14 | TRBV7-9 | NA | TRBJ2-7 | NA
CASSLDRLSGNTIYF | TGCGCCAGCAGCTTGGACAGGCTCTCTGGAAACACCATATATTTT | 15 | TRBV5-1 | NA | TRBJ1-3 | NA
CAIRRTGGKYGYTF | TGTGCCATCAGGAGGACAGGGGGAAAGTATGGCTACACCTTC | 14 | TRBV10-3 | TRBD1 | TRBJ1-2 | NA
CASSVSGTNEKLFF | TGTGCCAGCAGCGTGTCAGGGACTAATGAAAAACTGTTTTTT | 14 | TRBV9 | NA | TRBJ1-4 | NA
CASSSSRGAGNTIYF | TGTGCCAGCAGTTCATCCCGGGGGGCTGGAAACACCATATATTTT | 15 | TRBV6-1 | NA | TRBJ1-3 | NA
CASSLLGGGTRNEQFF | TGTGCCAGCAGTTTATTGGGGGGGGGCACCCGCAATGAGCAGTTCTTC | 16 | TRBV27 | NA | TRBJ2-1 | NA
CSVEDTDLPNYGYTF | TGCAGCGTTGAAGATACTGACTTACCGAACTATGGCTACACCTTC | 15 | TRBV29-1 | NA | TRBJ1-2 | NA
CASSIHRQGFSNQPQHF | TGTGCCAGTAGTATCCATCGACAGGGCTTTAGCAATCAGCCCCAGCATTTT | 17 | TRBV19 | TRBD1 | TRBJ1-5 | NA
CASSFPGGSRETQYF | TGTGCCAGCAGTTTCCCGGGGGGGTCCCGGGAGACCCAGTACTTC | 15 | TRBV28 | TRBD2 | TRBJ2-5 | NA
CAWGSGFDTDTQYF | TGTGCCTGGGGGTCAGGGTTCGACACAGATACGCAGTATTTT | 14 | TRBV30 | NA | TRBJ2-3 | NA
CASSPRRRDRYEQYF | TGTGCCAGCTCACCTAGGAGACGGGATAGATACGAGCAGTACTTC | 15 | TRBV18 | NA | TRBJ2-7 | NA
CAISGLAGSGEQYF | TGTGCCATCAGTGGACTAGCGGGGTCCGGAGAGCAGTACTTC | 14 | TRBV10-3 | TRBD2 | TRBJ2-7 | NA
CASSFYATGSFTEAFF | TGTGCCAGCAGTTTTTATGCGACAGGGTCGTTCACTGAAGCTTTCTTT | 16 | TRBV28 | TRBD1 | TRBJ1-1 | NA
CASSPRGPMNTEAFF | TGTGCCAGCAGCCCAAGGGGGCCCATGAACACTGAAGCTTTCTTT | 15 | TRBV7-9 | TRBD1 | TRBJ1-1 | NA
CASGPGQGFGYTF | TGTGCCAGCGGTCCGGGACAGGGATTTGGCTACACCTTC | 13 | TRBV28 | TRBD1 | TRBJ1-2 | NA
CASSFQGRNNEQFF | TGTGCCAGCAGTTTTCAGGGGAGAAATAATGAGCAGTTCTTC | 14 | TRBV6-5 | NA | TRBJ2-1 | NA
CASTHRVDYNEQFF | TGTGCCAGCACCCACAGGGTAGACTACAATGAGCAGTTCTTC | 14 | TRBV5-6 | NA | TRBJ2-1 | NA
CASSVLAGEYNEQFF | TGTGCCAGCAGCGTACTAGCGGGGGAATACAATGAGCAGTTCTTC | 15 | TRBV9 | TRBD2 | TRBJ2-1 | NA
CASSNPRTGRRTEAFF | TGTGCCAGCAGCAACCCTAGGACAGGGAGACGCACTGAAGCTTTCTTT | 16 | TRBV21-1 | NA | TRBJ1-1 | NA
CASSLSSPGRHEQYF | TGTGCCAGCAGTTTATCGAGCCCAGGGAGGCACGAGCAGTACTTC | 15 | TRBV27 | NA | TRBJ2-7 | many
CASSERPSGSGEYF | TGTGCCAGCAGTGAAAGACCTAGCGGGAGCGGGGAGTACTTC | 14 | TRBV6-1 | TRBD2 | TRBJ2-7 | NA
CASSSGLNEQFF | TGCGCCAGCAGCTCTGGCCTCAATGAGCAGTTCTTC | 12 | TRBV5-1 | NA | TRBJ2-1 | NA
CASSLLGAANEQFF | TGTGCCAGCAGCTTACTAGGGGCTGCCAATGAGCAGTTCTTC | 14 | TRBV7-8 | NA | TRBJ2-1 | NA
CAWSTLRDRGNTIYF | TGTGCCTGGAGTACGCTCAGGGATCGTGGAAACACCATATATTTT | 15 | TRBV30 | NA | TRBJ1-3 | NA
CASSLWEYNEQFF | TGTGCCAGCAGCTTATGGGAGTACAATGAGCAGTTCTTC | 13 | TRBV7-2 | NA | TRBJ2-1 | NA
CASSGGQGVNTEAFF | TGTGCCAGCTCGGGGGGACAGGGAGTGAACACTGAAGCTTTCTTT | 15 | TRBV9 | TRBD1 | TRBJ1-1 | NA
CASSVPGTGGETQYF | TGTGCCAGCAGCGTACCCGGGACAGGGGGCGAGACCCAGTACTTC | 15 | TRBV6-1 | TRBD1 | TRBJ2-5 | NA
CASSKDTGANVLTF | TGCGCCAGCAGTAAAGACACTGGGGCCAACGTCCTGACTTTC | 14 | TRBV5-1 | NA | TRBJ2-6 | NA
CSVLVGQGIEKLFF | TGCAGCGTCCTCGTAGGACAGGGGATTGAAAAACTGTTTTTT | 14 | TRBV29-1 | TRBD1 | TRBJ1-4 | NA
CASSQDRQGPHQPQHF | TGCGCCAGCAGCCAAGATCGTCAGGGTCCGCATCAGCCCCAGCATTTT | 16 | TRBV4-3 | NA | TRBJ1-5 | NA
CASSLVRSSGANVLTF | TGCGCCAGCAGCTTGGTTAGATCCTCTGGGGCCAACGTCCTGACTTTC | 16 | TRBV5-1 | NA | TRBJ2-6 | NA
CASRLTGGRTEAFF | TGTGCCAGCAGGCTCACAGGGGGAAGAACTGAAGCTTTCTTT | 14 | TRBV6-4 | TRBD1 | TRBJ1-1 | once
CASSAGSGTDTQYF | TGCGCCAGCAGTGCGGGTAGCGGCACAGATACGCAGTATTTT | 14 | TRBV10-2 | NA | TRBJ2-3 | NA
CASRRGTNTEAFF | TGTGCCAGCAGGAGAGGTACGAACACTGAAGCTTTCTTT | 13 | TRBV9 | NA | TRBJ1-1 | once
CASSLDREGSYEQYF | TGTGCCAGCAGCCTTGACAGGGAAGGCTCCTACGAGCAGTACTTC | 15 | TRBV4-2 | TRBD1 | TRBJ2-7 | once
CASSLTGAKNIQYF | TGTGCCAGCAGCTTAACAGGGGCCAAAAACATTCAGTACTTC | 14 | TRBV5-6 | NA | TRBJ2-4 | NA
CASSLDTYYEQYF | TGTGCCAGCAGCCTAGATACTTACTACGAGCAGTACTTC | 13 | TRBV7-8 | NA | TRBJ2-7 | NA
CASKGQAGATEAFF | TGTGCCAGCAAGGGGCAGGCGGGAGCCACTGAAGCTTTCTTT | 14 | TRBV2 | NA | TRBJ1-1 | once